Given below is one TCR beta chain in context. Its antigen target is currently unknown. No much larger clone exists at a distance of one base, and base qualities are not known. The CDR3 covers 14 residues, taking in both the cysteine and the phenylalanine. Only the CDR3 DNA stays, 42 bases, in frame from base 1. V gives up 2 bases and J gives up 0 bases, and the segment between their germline ends measures 8 bases. The CDR1 and CDR2 encoded by the germline V gene are SGHAT and FQNNGV. Library preparation used RACE. Data came from a NextSeq 500. Library preparation attached unique molecular identifiers to individual cDNA molecules for quantitative, reproducible TCR counting. Both TCR alpha and TCR beta chains were sequenced from each blood RNA sample. The original methods were these. Samples had a median of approximately 96,000 TCRs, with a range from about 23,224 to 690,600. The Decombinator software suite was used to annotate the V, J and CDR3 of the TCR reads. Every sample was subsampled to the same number of TCRs (28,000) for the PS versus PT1 abundance plots. Expanded TCRs were defined as absent before sensitization and observed at least eight times at the 2-week time point. TCRdb ran its own pipeline on the public reads, namely fastp trimming at Q25 and MiXCR clone calling, and kept in-frame beta chains. A single entry per CDR3 protein holds the most common genes and DNA from its merged rows. TCRdb's processing, not the study's, gives the V and J calls here. Across this sample there are tens of thousands of distinct CDR3 sequences, with roughly 9.1% seen only once. Approximately 3.8% of the sample comes from the top ten.

Sample time point, as interpreted from the label and publication: pre-sensitization, week 0. The treatment or condition tag for this specimen amounts to: therapeutic diphenylcyclopropenone sensitization with weekly scalp DPC. At each patch-test visit, blood was drawn before the patch test was applied. Patients were eligible if aged 18 to 70, diagnosed with alopecia and judged suitable for DPC therapy, and pregnant patients were excluded. Total RNA was extracted from unfractionated whole blood collected in Tempus Blood RNA tubes. This sample stems from a study of human T cells and chemical hapten exposure listed by TCRdb under 2021. About the full investigation: For sensitization, 2% DPC in acetone was applied to a 2 cm by 2 cm area of upper inner arm skin. Patients additionally received weekly therapeutic DPC doses to the scalp throughout the roughly 25-week study period. Patch testing on the upper back used Finn chambers containing 0.01% DPC, with scoring done after 6 days according to International Contact Dermatitis Research Group standards. Most of the patients in the cohort were female, and the cohort covered alopecia areata with under or over 50% scalp involvement, alopecia totalis and alopecia universalis. The libraries were sequenced as a pool, and the TCR yield per sample differed mostly because of small variations in library volumes within the pool. The study tracked peripheral blood TCR repertoire changes in vivo during primary and secondary sensitization to the hapten diphenylcyclopropenone (DPC) in alopecia patients. Blood samples were taken from patients before sensitization (week 0) and then at 2, 6 and about 24 weeks after DPC sensitization. Twenty-nine alopecia patients provided blood for TCR sequencing at one to four time points (pre-sensitization, 2, 6 and 24 weeks).

The paper as a whole reports these results and caveats: Expanded TCRs formed significantly more large CDR3 similarity clusters than pre-sensitization or healthy control sets, consistent with antigen-driven responses. DPC sensitization did not change the number of TCRs with a frequency above 1 in 1000, and there was no evidence of changes in global repertoire structure. The number of PT1 expanded TCRs positively correlated with patch test score, significant at thresholds 8, 16 and 32 but not 4. Repeated subsampling changed both the strength of the expansion versus patch-test correlation and the threshold at which that correlation became significant. Because all patients had alopecia, a presumed autoimmune disease, the immune response of the patients might differ from that of healthy individuals.

The receptor's source is a woman aged 40 to 50 with alopecia areata. Some clones in this sample may be carry-over from other donors' samples. The sequencing used whole blood, collected in connection with sensitization to the hapten diphenylcyclopropenone (DPC). This receptor chain uses TRBV11-2 and TRBJ2-7; no D gene call is confident. The DNA is TGTGCCAGCAGCTTAAATAACTTCTCCTACGAGCAGTACTTC. This yields the protein CASSLNNFSYEQYF.